One and the same sample provided the 25 T cell receptor beta chains below, sequenced in a study of vaccination effects on CD4 cells after COVID-19. Ahead of sequencing, the ViraFEST assay grew antigen-specific CD4+ T cells using viral peptide pools. Following 10 days of culture, CD4+ T cells were isolated. The person had a PCR-confirmed SARS-CoV-2 infection during March to December 2020. Their recognized antigens are unknown. Profiling relied on immunoSEQ multiplex PCR, and the TCRdb table lists in-frame clones only, not all of them. Among approximately 33,000 clones, 55% to 75% were seen once, and the ten largest hold 17%. The sequenced sample was CD4+ T cells from PBMCs cultured with HCoV-NL63 spike peptides, obtained before COVID-19 vaccination. These receptors were taken from a human donor who had a prior SARS-CoV-2 infection.

This clone was seen only once. The genes are TRBV24-1 and TRBJ2-3; weak D call: TRBD2 (6 bases). There are 15 residues in the CDR3. CDR1 KGHDR and CDR2 SFDVKD come from the germline V gene. The V and J ends lost 3 bases and 3 bases respectively, with 12 bases between them. The CDR3 loop reads CATSDPPAGTDTQYF. For the CDR3, the DNA is TGTGCCACCAGTGATCCCCCCGCGGGGACAGATACGCAGTATTTT.

The genes are TRBV18 and TRBJ1-3; no clear D. This CDR3 spans 16 amino acids. Trimming shortened V by 0 bases and J by 4 bases, and 13 bases separated the two germline ends. Per germline, CDR1 KGHSH and CDR2 LQKENI. The CDR3: CASSPPGSRRGNTIYF. The DNA for the CDR3 is TGTGCCAGCTCACCACCGGGCTCGCGACGGGGAAACACCATATATTTT.

The chain is built from TRBV23-1 and TRBJ2-7; D not resolved. TRBV23-1 is designated an ORF whose function remains uncertain. The V and J ends lost 2 bases and 6 bases respectively, with 17 bases between them. CDR3 length: 15 amino acids. The CDR3, as DNA: TGCGCCAGCAGTCAAAGGTCAGGTGCTTTGGGCGAGCAGTACTTC. Protein product: CASSQRSGALGEQYF.

The J gene is TRBJ2-3, the V gene TRBV5-4; 11 bases align to TRBD2. This CDR3 is 15 amino acids long. After removal of 0 bases from V and 4 bases from J, the junction contained 1 base not matched to a gene. Germline V gives CDR1 SGHNT, CDR2 YYREEE (reference sequence). CDR3 amino acids: CASSLVLAGADTQYF. The CDR3 coding sequence is TGTGCCAGCAGCTTGGTACTAGCGGGAGCAGATACGCAGTATTTT.

This chain connects TRBV13 to TRBJ2-3; TRBD2 aligns across 11 bases. This CDR3 is built from 16 residues. Germline trimming cut 3 bases from V and 1 base from J; bases unmatched to any gene: 3. Germline V gives CDR1 PRHDT, CDR2 FYEKMQ (reference sequence). CDR3 in DNA: TGTGCCAGCAGCTTGACACTAGCGGGGGGCACAGATACGCAGTATTTT. This sequence encodes CASSLTLAGGTDTQYF.

The chain joins TRBV24-1 to TRBJ2-7, with unresolved D. Germline CDR1 reads KGHDR; CDR2 reads SFDVKD. The CDR3 runs to 11 residues. The ends were cut back, 3 bases at V and 6 bases at J, with 5 bases in the middle. For the CDR3, the DNA is TGTGCCACCAGTGATCGGTTCGAGCAGTACTTC. It encodes CATSDRFEQYF.

This clone was counted many times. This chain connects TRBV2 to TRBJ1-6, with 9 bases lining up with TRBD1. In germline, CDR1 is SNHLY, CDR2 FYNNEI. The CDR3 sequence is 19 residues long. The V and J ends lost 6 bases and 9 bases, in that order; junction bases with no gene match: 21. The CDR3 DNA reads as TGTGCCAGCAGGCGATCACTCCGGGACAGGGAACAGGGGCGTTCACCCCTCCACTTT. Translation: CASRRSLRDREQGRSPLHF.

This clone was seen only once. The genes are TRBV19 and TRBJ2-3, with D perhaps assigned TRBD1 or TRBD2 (5 bases each). The CDR3 length is 14 residues. V shed 5 bases and J shed 3 bases, with 12 bases lying between them. Germline V CDR1 and CDR2: LNHDA, SQIVND (reference sequence). The chain's CDR3 is CASSSGQVTDTQYF. DNA of the CDR3: TGTGCCAGTAGTTCGGGGCAAGTGACAGATACGCAGTATTTT.

V and J are TRBV24-1 and TRBJ2-1; 13 positions match TRBD2. With 2 bases clipped from V and 6 bases from J, the junction kept 3 bases outside the gene matches. Germline loops: CDR1 KGHDR, CDR2 SFDVKD. The CDR3 is 16 residues long. The CDR3 loop is CATSDSTSGRANEQFF. The CDR3 nucleotides are TGTGCCACCAGTGATTCTACTAGCGGGAGGGCCAATGAGCAGTTCTTC.

The V call is TRBV9, the J call TRBJ1-5, with D possibly being TRBD1 (5 bases). CDR1 and CDR2 from the germline V gene are SGDLS and YYNGEE. The CDR3 has 14 residues. V lost 0 bases and J 7 bases, leaving 11 bases between the germline ends. This CDR3 is CASSVAGSYQPQHF. CDR3 DNA sequence: TGTGCCAGCAGCGTAGCAGGGTCATACCAGCCCCAGCATTTT.

The rearrangement uses TRBV6-6 and TRBJ2-5; 7 positions match TRBD2. With V trimmed by 2 bases and J by 5 bases, 2 bases remained unmatched. The CDR3 extends over 13 amino acids. Per germline, CDR1 MNHNY and CDR2 SVGAGI (reference sequence). The DNA of the CDR3 is TGTGCCAGCAGTTACGGGGGGGAGGAGACCCAGTACTTC. Protein product: CASSYGGEETQYF.

The V and J genes are TRBV2 and TRBJ2-1, with 10 nucleotides matching TRBD1. Germline trimming cut 7 bases from V and 4 bases from J; bases unmatched to any gene: 4. Germline V gene data show CDR1 as SNHLY and CDR2 as FYNNEI. The CDR3 extends over 14 amino acids. The CDR3 loop is CASTRDRGYNEQFF. In DNA form, the CDR3 reads TGTGCCAGCACCCGGGACAGGGGATACAATGAGCAGTTCTTC.

The chain links TRBV20-1 to TRBJ2-1; TRBD2 matches 9 bases. V trimming: 3 bases; J trimming: 5 bases; junction bases outside the gene matches: 8. Germline lookup yields CDR1 DFQATT and CDR2 SNEGSKA (reference sequence). There are 15 residues in the CDR3. This chain's CDR3 is CSASASGVFNNEQFF. The CDR3 region has the DNA TGCAGTGCTAGTGCTAGCGGGGTATTCAACAATGAGCAGTTCTTC.

This clone showed up just once. This chain uses TRBV5-1 with TRBJ2-1; tentatively, D is TRBD1 or TRBD2 (5 bases each). V lost 4 bases, J lost 6 bases, and 17 bases lay in between. CDR3 length: 15 residues. Per the germline V gene, CDR1 is SGHRS and CDR2 is YFSETQ. The DNA for the CDR3 is TGCGCCAGCAGCCTGACCTGGGACGTGAGCAATGAGCAGTTCTTC. It codes for CASSLTWDVSNEQFF. Based on the CDR3 plus reference TRBV5-1 and TRBJ2-1, the full variable domain is KAGVTQTPRYLIKTRGQQVTLSCSPISGHRSVSWYQQTPGQGLQFLFEYFSETQRNKGNFPGRFSGRQFSNSRSEMNVSTLELGDSALYLCASSLTWDVSNEQFFGPGTRLTVL.

V usage is TRBV5-1 and J usage is TRBJ1-1, with a tentative D call TRBD1 (5 bases). V was clipped by 7 bases and J by 4 bases, with 17 bases between them. Germline V gene sequence: CDR1 SGHRS, CDR2 YFSETQ. CDR3 length equals 14 residues. The CDR3 loop reads CASSLGVGGTEAFF. DNA of the CDR3: TGCGCCAGCTCCTTAGGGGTCGGTGGCACTGAAGCTTTCTTT.

Here the CDR3 DNA reads TGTGCCAGCAGCCGGGGGGGACACCATAATCAGCCCCAGCATTTT. It specifies CASSRGGHHNQPQHF. The chain joins TRBV5-5 to TRBJ1-5, with a weak D call TRBD1 (6 bases). With 4 bases removed from V and 4 bases from J, the gap between germline ends came to 15 bases. From germline, CDR1 is SGHKS and CDR2 YYEKEE (reference sequence). The CDR3 runs to 15 residues.

This rearrangement joins TRBV7-9 to TRBJ1-1; D is possibly TRBD1 (5 bases). The V and J ends lost 6 bases and 2 bases respectively, with 10 bases between them. Germline V gene sequence: CDR1 SEHNR, CDR2 FQNEAQ (reference sequence). The CDR3 is 13 residues long. The CDR3 nucleotides read TGTGCCAGCAGACGAGACAGAAACACTGAAGCTTTCTTT. As protein: CASRRDRNTEAFF.

This chain joins TRBV7-8 and TRBJ1-1, with unresolved D. Germline V CDR1 and CDR2: SGHVS, FQNEAQ. V dropped 1 base and J dropped 0 bases, with 9 bases sitting between them. The CDR3 is made up of 15 amino acids. The CDR3 nucleotides read TGTGCCAGCAGCTTAGAAGGAGTCATGAACACTGAAGCTTTCTTT. This translates into CASSLEGVMNTEAFF. Combining the CDR3 with reference TRBV7-8 and TRBJ1-1 gives the whole variable domain GAGVSQSPRYKVAKRGQDVALRCDPISGHVSLFWYQQALGQGPEFLTYFQNEAQLDKSGLPSDRFFAERPEGSVSTLKIQRTQQEDSAVYLCASSLEGVMNTEAFFGQGTRLTVV.

This clone appeared once. The rearrangement links TRBV2 to TRBJ1-6; TRBD1 matches at 9 bases. From germline, CDR1 is SNHLY and CDR2 FYNNEI. The CDR3 is made up of 13 amino acids. Unmatched junction bases numbered 5, after V lost 6 bases and J lost 11 bases. The CDR3 nucleotides read TGTGCCAGCAGCCAGGGACAGGGAACACCCCTCCACTTT. Its translation: CASSQGQGTPLHF.

The rearrangement uses TRBV4-2 and TRBJ1-5; no clear D gene. Germline V CDR1 and CDR2: LGHNA, YNFKEQ. The CDR3 loop spans 15 amino acids. V lost 0 bases to trimming and J lost 2 bases, with 8 bases between them. The CDR3 nucleotides are TGTGCCAGCAGCCAAGATCAGCAGGGCAATCAGCCCCAGCATTTT. The encoded protein is CASSQDQQGNQPQHF.

There are a few counts of this clone. The chain carries TRBV9 and TRBJ1-1; 7 bases match TRBD1. Germline loops: CDR1 SGDLS, CDR2 YYNGEE. This CDR3 contains 13 residues. V dropped 0 bases and J dropped 4; count of bases not matched to a gene: 0. CDR3 sequence (DNA): TGTGCCAGCAGCGTAGGACAGGGCACTGAAGCTTTCTTT. It yields the protein CASSVGQGTEAFF.

CDR3 nucleotides: TGTGCCAGCAGCTTTGGGTCGAGGGGGAGCCAGTACTTC. Translated, it gives CASSFGSRGSQYF. This chain links TRBV7-9 with TRBJ2-5; D possibly corresponds to TRBD1 (6 bases). CDR3 length: 13 residues. Germline CDR1 is SEHNR and CDR2 is FQNEAQ (reference sequence). The V end was cut by 3 bases, the J end by 10 bases, with 15 bases between.

This clone was observed a handful of times. The J gene is TRBJ1-4, the V gene TRBV2; D is ambiguous. V was pared by 2 bases and J by 5 bases, with 9 bases between. Germline CDR1 is SNHLY and CDR2 is FYNNEI. The CDR3 contains 14 residues. The CDR3 bases are TGTGCCAGCAGTGAACTTTTATTCAATGAAAAACTGTTTTTT. Amino acids: CASSELLFNEKLFF.

This sequence joins TRBV2 and TRBJ1-5; D remains ambiguous. Germline V gene sequence: CDR1 SNHLY, CDR2 FYNNEI. V was trimmed by 2 bases and J by 5 bases, leaving 10 bases between them. This CDR3 is 14 amino acids long. The CDR3 bases are TGTGCCAGCAGTGAATCAGGAAGGGATCAGCCCCAGCATTTT. Its protein is CASSESGRDQPQHF. Full variable domain (missing parts from reference TRBV2 and TRBJ1-5): EPEVTQTPSHQVTQMGQEVILRCVPISNHLYFYWYRQILGQKVEFLVSFYNNEISEKSEIFDDQFSVERPDGSNFTLKIRSTKLEDSAMYFCASSESGRDQPQHFGDGTRLSIL.

This clone has just a few counts. This chain connects TRBV7-3 to TRBJ2-5; 7 nucleotides line up with TRBD1. The CDR3 spans 16 residues. Germline V gives CDR1 SGHTA, CDR2 FQGTGA. V trimming: 1 base; J trimming: 1 base; junction bases outside the gene matches: 6. In DNA form, the CDR3 reads TGTGCCAGCAGCTTAATTGGGGACAGTCCCCAAGAGACCCAGTACTTC. Protein product: CASSLIGDSPQETQYF.